This T cell receptor (beta chain) was recorded in a study of type 1 and type 2 diabetes patients (dated by TCRdb to the mid-2010s). Study-level background: Roughly ten type 1 diabetes patients, four type 2 diabetes patients and about six nondiabetic controls, all recruited in China, made up the cohort. V gene usage was similar between approximately 20-cycle and roughly 23-cycle amplification, suggesting similar primer efficiencies and random PCR bias. In the study, high-throughput sequencing was used to profile TCRbeta repertoires so that type 1 diabetes, type 2 diabetes and nondiabetic individuals could be compared. Type 2 diabetes patients were included as a disease comparison group for the type 1 diabetes patients. The TCRbeta libraries underwent paired-end sequencing on Illumina HiSeq 2000 or MiSeq instruments. Across the study, CD4+ and CD8+ T cells were positively selected from PBMCs by means of CD4 or CD8 MicroBeads on MACS columns. Altogether, roughly 18 million paired-end reads were produced across the whole study. Beyond this particular receptor, the publication reports: The study groups were not matched for age and gender, which could possibly have biased interpretation. Type 2 diabetes patients had few highly-expanded CD4+ clones (median one), and those clones made up a median approximately 3.9% of reads. Because only a limited number of T2D and control samples were sequenced, some T1D-only HECs might also be present in more T2D or control samples. Highly correlated V and J gene usage patterns were observed for type 2 diabetes and control samples, with an average of around 0.97 between samples. In both CD4+ and CD8+ T cells, type 2 diabetes repertoires were highly diverse and significantly more diverse than type 1 diabetes repertoires.

This clonotype turned up a few times. It has no known antigen specificity. No quality values exist for individual bases; no much larger clone is one base distant. Every diabetic patient fulfilled standard classification criteria for type 1 or type 2 diabetes, and glucose and C-peptide were measured using WHO-recommended methods. Exclusion applied to any donor with other autoimmune diseases or infections within the previous four weeks. A roughly 9.8-milliliter sample of peripheral blood was drawn from every participant. LymphoPrep density separation was used to isolate PBMCs. The run used an Illumina MiSeq. Genomic DNA from sorted T cell subsets was used as template for TCRbeta CDR3 amplification. The TCRbeta CDR3 region was amplified by multiplex PCR using 30 forward and 13 reverse primers. PCR products were purified with AMPure XP beads, after which indices and adaptors were added in a second 25-cycle PCR. Libraries were gel-purified using the QIAquick Gel Extraction Kit before sequencing. On the study's bioinformatics: Paired-end reads were merged using FLASH and were aligned with IgBLAST to IMGT V, D and J germline references. Reads with below 70% alignment identity to germline references were discarded, leaving around 12 million reads study-wide. CDR3 boundaries, reading frame and productivity were assigned following IMGT definitions. Highly-expanded clones were defined as clones at or above 1% of reads, and diversity was measured by normalized Shannon entropy. Group differences in Shannon entropy were tested with unpaired two-tailed t-tests. Using fastp at Q25 and MiXCR, TCRdb reprocessed the public reads and kept productive beta chains. Each entry merges the rows of one CDR3 protein and shows their most common DNA and genes. TCRdb's processing, not the study's, gives the V and J calls here. For this sample there are 250,000 or so distinct CDR3 sequences; roughly 50% appear just once. The ten largest clones take up roughly 13% of the sample.

The receptor's source is a man aged 18 to 35 with type 2 diabetes. The source material was peripheral blood mononuclear cells (PBMCs).

The CDR3 region has the sequence CASSSPVDRANTGELFF. The sequence in DNA is TGTGCCAGCAGCTCCCCAGTCGACAGGGCGAACACCGGGGAGCTGTTTTTT. The rearrangement joined TRBV7-6 to TRBJ2-2; 7 central bases correspond to TRBD1. At the junction V is shortened by 4 bases and J by 0 bases; bases outside the gene matches: 8. The CDR3 numbers 17 residues from cysteine through phenylalanine. Only the CDR3 part of the read is kept: 51 bases, read in frame from the first base. From a lookup of the germline V gene, CDR1 and CDR2 are SGHVS and FNYEAQ.